The 29 T cell receptor beta chains below all came from one sample that was sequenced in a study of glioma-infiltrating T cells after dendritic cell vaccination. Clones were read by immunoSEQ multiplex PCR, and TCRdb kept only the in-frame ones, dropping some. The repertoire holds about 90,000 clones, with roughly four fifths as singletons. The time point here: after dendritic cell vaccination, including at tumor progression/relapse. The sequenced sample was blood, obtained after dendritic cell vaccination. These receptors came from a human donor with glioblastoma.

This clone was seen a handful of times. This chain links TRBV2 with TRBJ1-6, with 7 bases matching TRBD1. V was pared by 5 bases and J by 9 bases, with 1 base of the junction left unmatched. The CDR3 runs to 12 residues. CDR1 is SNHLY and CDR2 is FYNNEI in the germline V gene. Written as DNA, the CDR3 is TGTGCCAGCAGTCGACAGGGTTCACCCCTCCACTTT. Amino acids: CASSRQGSPLHF.

The V gene is TRBV19, the J gene TRBJ1-2; 10 bases line up with TRBD1. The CDR3 is made up of 19 amino acids. The germline gives CDR1 LNHDA, CDR2 SQIVND (reference sequence). V shed 1 base, J shed 6 bases, and the junction held 17 bases outside the gene matches. The CDR3 DNA reads as TGTGCCAGTAGTATAGTGTTACTAGTCGCTGACAGGGGGCCCCATGGCTACACCTTC. This encodes CASSIVLLVADRGPHGYTF.

V is TRBV10-3 and J is TRBJ1-5; a possible D gene is TRBD1 (5 bases). Trimming took 3 bases from V and 5 from J, leaving 11 bases between them. The CDR3 totals 14 residues. Per germline, CDR1 ENHRY and CDR2 SYGVKD. The CDR3 spells CAISERGEDQPQHF. CDR3 nucleotide sequence: TGTGCCATCAGTGAAAGGGGCGAGGATCAGCCCCAGCATTTT.

The chain links TRBV2 to TRBJ1-5; no clear D gene. CDR3 size: 14 residues. The V end was cut by 4 bases, the J end by 7 bases, with 14 bases between. The germline V gene has CDR1 SNHLY and CDR2 FYNNEI. In DNA, the CDR3 is TGTGCCAGCAGTGCACTGAGCGAGAAACAGCCCCAGCATTTT. Its translation is CASSALSEKQPQHF. The full variable domain, completed using reference TRBV2 and TRBJ1-5, is EPEVTQTPSHQVTQMGQEVILRCVPISNHLYFYWYRQILGQKVEFLVSFYNNEISEKSEIFDDQFSVERPDGSNFTLKIRSTKLEDSAMYFCASSALSEKQPQHFGDGTRLSIL.

The rearrangement links TRBV7-9 to TRBJ1-2; D unresolved. The germline V gene has CDR1 SEHNR and CDR2 FQNEAQ (reference sequence). The CDR3 is made up of 16 amino acids. V lost 0 bases and J lost 4, with 15 bases in between. The CDR3 region has the DNA TGTGCCAGCAGCTTAGCTTTAGGGAGGCAGAGCTATGGCTACACCTTC. It yields the protein CASSLALGRQSYGYTF.

The chain has TRBV18 and TRBJ1-2, with TRBD1 identical over 10 bases. The CDR3 is made up of 15 amino acids. After removal of 6 bases from V and 7 bases from J, the junction contained 11 bases not matched to a gene. Germline V lookup: CDR1 KGHSH, CDR2 LQKENI. DNA for the CDR3: TGTGCCAGCTCGGTTGGGACAGGGGACTCGAGTGGCTACACCTTC. Translating it yields CASSVGTGDSSGYTF. The variable domain in full, with the rest retrieved from reference TRBV18 and TRBJ1-2, is NAGVMQNPRHLVRRRGQEARLRCSPMKGHSHVYWYRQLPEEGLKFMVYLQKENIIDESGMPKERFSAEFPKEGPSILRIQQVVRGDSAAYFCASSVGTGDSSGYTFGSGTRLTVV.

The genes are TRBV7-2 and TRBJ2-1; D is possibly TRBD2 (5 bases). Per germline, CDR1 SGHTA and CDR2 FQGNSA. V lost 2 bases to trimming and J lost 2 bases, with 10 bases between them. This CDR3 contains 15 residues. This chain's CDR3 is CASSLQAEPYNEQFF. CDR3 DNA sequence: TGTGCCAGCAGCTTACAAGCGGAACCCTACAATGAGCAGTTCTTC.

The CDR3 loop reads CAWTPTLPLYNSPLHF. The DNA for the CDR3 is TGTGCCTGGACCCCGACACTCCCTCTTTATAATTCACCCCTCCACTTT. The chain couples TRBV30 to TRBJ1-6; D unresolved. CDR3 length equals 16 residues. The germline gives CDR1 GTSNPN, CDR2 SVGIG (reference sequence). Trimming left V 4 bases short and J 4 bases short, with 17 bases between.

The chain combines TRBV5-1 with TRBJ2-7; D is perhaps TRBD1 (6 bases). V was pared by 0 bases and J by 9 bases, with 13 bases between. From germline, CDR1 is SGHRS and CDR2 YFSETQ. The CDR3 extends over 13 amino acids. CDR3 sequence: CASSLEGLGGQYF. The CDR3 DNA sequence: TGCGCCAGCAGCTTGGAGGGCCTAGGGGGGCAGTACTTC.

The V call is TRBV6-1, the J call TRBJ2-7; 8 nucleotides agree with TRBD1. Germline CDR1 MNHNS, CDR2 SASEGT. The CDR3 loop spans 16 amino acids. The ends lost 2 bases at V and 1 base at J; junction bases unmatched: 7. In DNA form, the CDR3 reads TGTGCCAGCAGTGAACTACAGGGGGTTACGTCCTACGAGCAGTACTTC. Its protein is CASSELQGVTSYEQYF.

This chain connects TRBV19 to TRBJ1-1, with D unclear. The CDR3 spans 14 residues. Germline V gene sequence: CDR1 LNHDA, CDR2 SQIVND (reference sequence). Trimming cost V 0 bases and J 11 bases, with 16 bases left between them. The CDR3 nucleotides are TGTGCCAGTAGTATAGATCACGGTGGAGGTTTGGCTTTCTTT. Residues: CASSIDHGGGLAFF.

The chain links TRBV10-3 to TRBJ1-2, with 8 bases matching TRBD1. This CDR3 has 15 amino acids. Germline V gene sequence: CDR1 ENHRY, CDR2 SYGVKD. The V gene end was trimmed by 0 bases and the J gene end by 2 bases; junction bases not matched to a gene: 2. The CDR3 region is CAISESDRVNYGYTF. Written as DNA, the CDR3 is TGTGCCATCAGTGAGTCGGACAGGGTCAACTATGGCTACACCTTC.

V and J are TRBV25-1 and TRBJ2-2; the match to TRBD1 covers 8 bases. The CDR3 has 15 residues. Germline V CDR1 and CDR2: MGHDK, SYGVNS. Trimming took 4 bases from V and 1 from J; bases not matched to a gene: 2. The CDR3: CASSAGTGNTGELFF. CDR3 bases: TGTGCCAGCAGTGCCGGGACAGGGAACACCGGGGAGCTGTTTTTT.

The rearrangement links TRBV6-6 to TRBJ1-1, with TRBD1 matching over 7 bases. This CDR3 has 15 residues. Germline CDR1 reads MNHNY; CDR2 reads SVGAGI (reference sequence). The V segment lost 6 bases and the J segment 0 bases; nucleotides outside the gene matches: 7. The CDR3 protein is CASRDTGEMNTEAFF. The CDR3 bases are TGTGCCAGCAGAGATACAGGGGAAATGAACACTGAAGCTTTCTTT.

The rearrangement links TRBV7-8 to TRBJ1-2, with no clear D. Trimming took 7 bases from V and 3 from J, leaving 12 bases between them. Germline V gives CDR1 SGHVS, CDR2 FQNEAQ. The CDR3 is made up of 13 amino acids. This chain's CDR3 is CASTPWTDYGYTF. CDR3 nucleotide sequence: TGTGCCAGCACCCCCTGGACTGACTATGGCTACACCTTC.

This clone was observed a handful of times. The chain links TRBV12-5 to TRBJ1-5, with a tentative D call TRBD1 (5 bases). The CDR3 runs 14 residues. CDR1 LGHNT and CDR2 FRNRAP come from the germline V gene. The V end lost 1 base, the J end lost 4 bases, and 8 bases lay between the germline ends. CDR3 sequence: CASGLAGWNQPQHF. CDR3 DNA sequence: TGTGCTAGTGGTTTGGCAGGGTGGAATCAGCCCCAGCATTTT.

In this sample, this clone turned up once. The chain recombines TRBV30 with TRBJ1-1; TRBD1 agrees at 11 bases. The CDR3 has 15 residues. The germline V gene has CDR1 GTSNPN and CDR2 SVGIG (reference sequence). The V gene end was trimmed by 6 bases and the J gene end by 5 bases; junction bases not matched to a gene: 11. The CDR3 here is CACWTGGAIWTEAFF. CDR3 coding DNA: TGTGCCTGTTGGACAGGGGGCGCGATTTGGACTGAAGCTTTCTTT.

This chain links TRBV5-6 with TRBJ2-1; 10 bases are a match to TRBD2. This CDR3 is 16 amino acids long. Germline trimming cut 0 bases from V and 7 bases from J; bases unmatched to any gene: 7. Looked up from germline, CDR1 is SGHDT and CDR2 is YYEEEE. CDR3 region: CASSLALAGGHNEQFF. The CDR3 DNA reads as TGTGCCAGCAGCTTGGCCTTAGCGGGGGGCCATAATGAGCAGTTCTTC.

The gene calls are TRBV7-9 and TRBJ1-3; D unresolved. V was trimmed by 5 bases and J by 2 bases, leaving 10 bases between them. CDR3 length: 14 amino acids. Germline lookup yields CDR1 SEHNR and CDR2 FQNEAQ (reference sequence). The CDR3 sequence: CASSPGRAGNTIYF. The CDR3 region has the DNA TGTGCCAGCAGCCCCGGGCGGGCTGGAAACACCATATATTTT.

J is TRBJ1-1 and V is TRBV19, with 8 bases matching TRBD1. CDR3 length: 12 amino acids. Per the germline V gene, CDR1 is LNHDA and CDR2 is SQIVND (reference sequence). The ends lost 7 bases at V and 7 bases at J; junction bases unmatched: 5. The CDR3 DNA follows: TGTGCCAGTACCCAGGGGGCGGGTGAAGCTTTCTTT. Protein sequence: CASTQGAGEAFF. Drawing the rest from reference TRBV19 and TRBJ1-1, the complete variable domain is DGGITQSPKYLFRKEGQNVTLSCEQNLNHDAMYWYRQDPGQGLRLIYYSQIVNDFQKGDIAEGYSVSREKKESFPLTVTSAQKNPTAFYLCASTQGAGEAFFGQGTRLTVV.

CDR3 in amino acids: CASSIQGGLYNEQFF. The CDR3 region has the DNA TGCGCCAGCAGCATCCAGGGGGGATTATACAATGAGCAGTTCTTC. The J gene is TRBJ2-1, the V gene TRBV5-1; D perhaps matches TRBD1 (7 bases). The CDR3 length is 15 residues. V was clipped by 4 bases and J by 4 bases, with 15 bases between them. Germline values: CDR1 SGHRS, CDR2 YFSETQ. Supplemented by reference TRBV5-1 and TRBJ2-1, the full variable domain reads KAGVTQTPRYLIKTRGQQVTLSCSPISGHRSVSWYQQTPGQGLQFLFEYFSETQRNKGNFPGRFSGRQFSNSRSEMNVSTLELGDSALYLCASSIQGGLYNEQFFGPGTRLTVL.

The rearrangement links TRBV2 to TRBJ2-7; 11 nucleotides match TRBD2. From germline, CDR1 is SNHLY and CDR2 FYNNEI. This CDR3 spans 14 amino acids. The V segment lost 6 bases and the J segment 7 bases; nucleotides outside the gene matches: 8. The chain's CDR3 is CASRDSGGAREQYF. The CDR3 region has the DNA TGTGCCAGCAGAGATAGCGGGGGGGCTCGGGAGCAGTACTTC. Filled out from reference TRBV2 and TRBJ2-7, the complete variable domain reads EPEVTQTPSHQVTQMGQEVILRCVPISNHLYFYWYRQILGQKVEFLVSFYNNEISEKSEIFDDQFSVERPDGSNFTLKIRSTKLEDSAMYFCASRDSGGAREQYFGPGTRLTVT.

The chain recombines TRBV15 with TRBJ1-1; 9 bases are a match to TRBD1. V trimming: 5 bases; J trimming: 5 bases; junction bases outside the gene matches: 9. Germline V CDR1 and CDR2: LNHNV, YYDKDF (reference sequence). This CDR3 comprises 15 residues. The CDR3 is CATSPRRDRETEAFF. CDR3 in DNA: TGTGCCACCAGCCCCCGCCGGGACAGGGAGACTGAAGCTTTCTTT. The variable domain in full, with the rest retrieved from reference TRBV15 and TRBJ1-1, is DAMVIQNPRYQVTQFGKPVTLSCSQTLNHNVMYWYQQKSSQAPKLLFHYYDKDFNNEADTPDNFQSRRPNTSFCFLDIRSPGLGDTAMYLCATSPRRDRETEAFFGQGTRLTVV.

V is TRBV6-1 and J is TRBJ1-6; D not certain. The CDR3 is 13 residues long. Trimming removed 3 bases from V and 6 bases from J, with 6 bases in between. Germline V gives CDR1 MNHNS, CDR2 SASEGT. CDR3 sequence: CASSDSGNSPLHF. DNA for the CDR3: TGTGCCAGCAGTGATTCGGGTAATTCACCCCTCCACTTT.

V is TRBV4-1 and J is TRBJ1-1; the D gene is possibly TRBD1 (5 bases). The V and J ends lost 4 bases and 6 bases respectively, with 24 bases between them. In germline, CDR1 is MGHRA, CDR2 YSYEKL. CDR3 length: 17 residues. CDR3 in amino acids: CASSPARGGERVAEAFF. The DNA for the CDR3 is TGCGCCAGCAGCCCGGCTCGGGGAGGGGAAAGAGTCGCTGAAGCTTTCTTT.

The chain carries TRBV25-1 and TRBJ2-7; 11 bases agree with TRBD1. V shed 1 base and J 7 bases; nucleotides not matched to a gene: 6. Germline loops: CDR1 MGHDK, CDR2 SYGVNS. This CDR3 comprises 15 residues. The chain's CDR3 is CASSEFMGQGEEQYF. Written as DNA, the CDR3 is TGTGCCAGCAGTGAATTTATGGGACAGGGGGAAGAGCAGTACTTC.

V and J are TRBV5-1 and TRBJ1-1, with D perhaps TRBD1 (6 bases). V was clipped by 4 bases and J by 3 bases, with 10 bases between them. The germline gives CDR1 SGHRS, CDR2 YFSETQ. The CDR3 contains 13 residues. The chain's CDR3 is CASSPDRYTEAFF. DNA of the CDR3: TGCGCCAGCAGCCCGGACAGATACACTGAAGCTTTCTTT.

The chain carries TRBV10-3 and TRBJ2-5; 11 bases are shared with TRBD2. CDR1 is ENHRY, CDR2 SYGVKD, per germline. CDR3 length: 16 amino acids. V shed 2 bases, J shed 5 bases, and the junction held 7 bases outside the gene matches. In DNA, the CDR3 is TGTGCCATCAGTGAGGCTAGCGGGGGGCCCGCGGAGACCCAGTACTTC. The encoded protein is CAISEASGGPAETQYF.

J is TRBJ2-1 and V is TRBV4-3; maybe TRBD2 (5 bases). Per germline, CDR1 LGHNA and CDR2 YSLEER. The CDR3 is 14 amino acids. The V gene lost 3 bases and the J gene lost 5 bases, with 11 bases spanning the gap. CDR3 sequence (DNA): TGCGCCAGCAGCCACGACCTCGGGGACAATGAGCAGTTCTTC. Translating gives CASSHDLGDNEQFF.